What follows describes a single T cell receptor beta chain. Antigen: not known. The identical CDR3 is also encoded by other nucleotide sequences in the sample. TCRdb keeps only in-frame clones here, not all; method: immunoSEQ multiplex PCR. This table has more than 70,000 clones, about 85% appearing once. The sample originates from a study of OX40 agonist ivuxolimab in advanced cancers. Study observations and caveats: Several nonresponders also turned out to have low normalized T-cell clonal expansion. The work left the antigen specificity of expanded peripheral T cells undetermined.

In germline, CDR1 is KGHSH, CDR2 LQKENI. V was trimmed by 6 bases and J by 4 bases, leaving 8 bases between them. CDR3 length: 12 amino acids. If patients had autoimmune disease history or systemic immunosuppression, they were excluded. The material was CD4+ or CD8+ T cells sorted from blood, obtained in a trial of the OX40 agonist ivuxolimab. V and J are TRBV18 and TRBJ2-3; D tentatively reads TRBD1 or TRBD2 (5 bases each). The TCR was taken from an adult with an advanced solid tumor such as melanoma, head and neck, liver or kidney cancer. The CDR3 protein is CASSPGPDTQYF. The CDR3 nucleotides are TGTGCCAGCTCCCCGGGGCCAGATACGCAGTATTTT.